One and the same sample provided the 28 T cell receptor beta chains below, sequenced in a study of CD4 and CD8 cells across lung adenocarcinoma regions. TCRdb re-called the PCR reads with MiXCR, one entry per CDR3 protein. Among about 10,000 distinct CDR3 sequences listed, around 50% were seen once. Sample: CD4+ T cells from the margin of a lung tumor. The source of these receptors is a female donor with lung adenocarcinoma. The CD4 and CD8 labels of this study may be unreliable.

V and J are TRBV6-1 and TRBJ2-1, with D possibly matching TRBD1 (8 bases). CDR3 length: 17 residues. With 6 bases removed from V and 0 bases from J, the gap between germline ends came to 18 bases. Germline V CDR1 and CDR2: MNHNS, SASEGT. This chain's CDR3 is CASRGGQGGSSYNEQFF. The CDR3 nucleotides read TGTGCCAGCAGAGGAGGACAGGGCGGGAGCTCCTACAATGAGCAGTTCTTC.

There are a few counts of this clonotype. The J gene is TRBJ2-4, the V gene TRBV7-6; D perhaps matches TRBD2 (5 bases). Germline CDR1 is SGHVS and CDR2 is FNYEAQ. The V and J ends lost 3 bases and 13 bases respectively, with 19 bases between them. The CDR3 loop spans 14 amino acids. The CDR3 loop reads CASSFAGSKNTQYF. DNA of the CDR3: TGTGCCAGCAGCTTCGCGGGTTCCAAAAACACCCAGTACTTC.

This clonotype is judged medium-sized. J is TRBJ2-5 and V is TRBV6-5; TRBD2 might be the D (6 bases). Trimming left V 5 bases short and J 2 bases short, with 12 bases between. The CDR3 runs to 14 residues. Germline CDR1 MNHEY, CDR2 SVGAGI. CDR3 coding DNA: TGTGCCAGCAGTCGGGGGTGGCAGCAAGAGACCCAGTACTTC. Translation: CASSRGWQQETQYF.

The chain joins TRBV6-5 to TRBJ2-3; D is unresolved. The assigned J gene may be wrong: the sequence end matches TRBJ2-5 better. The CDR3 spans 15 residues. The germline gives CDR1 MNHEY, CDR2 SVGAGI. The CDR3 DNA sequence: TGTGCTGGCAGTAACCAAGGCTTTGCCCAAAACACCCAGTACTTC. It translates to CAGSNQGFAQNTQYF.

This clonotype is categorized as medium-sized. This sequence joins TRBV27 and TRBJ2-1; D may be TRBD2 (5 bases). The CDR3 is 14 residues long. Germline assignment: CDR1 MNHEY and CDR2 SMNVEV (reference sequence). V shed 5 bases and J shed 4 bases, with 12 bases lying between them. DNA of the CDR3: TGTGCCAGCAGTCGGCTGACGGGGTACAATGAGCAGTTCTTC. Protein sequence: CASSRLTGYNEQFF.

About this clonotype itself: One end of the junction fails to match germline, which may point to a read error. The chain carries TRBV7-2 and TRBJ2-3, with D perhaps matching TRBD1 or TRBD2 (5 bases each). Germline V gene data show CDR1 as SGHTA and CDR2 as FQGNSA. This CDR3 region has 15 residues. CDR3 sequence: CARGFPAVSKDTQYF. DNA of the CDR3: TGTGCCCGGGGCTTCCCGGCGGTTAGCAAAGATACGCAGTATTTT.

This clonotype turned up a few times. V is TRBV12-3 or TRBV12-4 and J is TRBJ2-1, with TRBD2 identical over 10 bases. TRBJ2-5 explains the end of the DNA better; the J call may be wrong. The CDR3 contains 15 residues. The CDR3 DNA follows: TGTGCCAGCAGTTTCTCAGCGGGAGGGGGAGAGACCCAGTACTTC. Its protein product is CASSFSAGGGETQYF.

The chain has TRBV6-1 and TRBJ2-3; D possibly corresponds to TRBD2 (6 bases). CDR1 and CDR2 (germline): MNHNS, SASEGT. This CDR3 spans 13 amino acids. Trimming pared 7 bases from V and 3 bases from J, leaving 11 bases between. CDR3 sequence: CASTRRVTDTQYF. As DNA, the CDR3 is TGTGCCAGCACTCGGAGGGTTACAGATACGCAGTATTTT.

At least ten counts were recorded for this clonotype. The chain couples TRBV6-1 to TRBJ1-2; TRBD1 matches 8 bases. Germline V gene data show CDR1 as MNHNS and CDR2 as SASEGT. The junction had 2 bases not matched to a gene; V was cut back by 7 bases and J by 4 bases. This CDR3 has 12 residues. The CDR3 is CASTGQGYGYTF. The CDR3 coding sequence is TGTGCCAGCACCGGACAGGGCTATGGCTACACCTTC.

The chain carries TRBV6-5 and TRBJ2-6, with D maybe TRBD2 (6 bases). Between the trimmed V and J ends, which lost 3 bases and 0 bases, there was a span of 15 bases. The length of the CDR3 is 18 residues. Germline V gene lookup returns CDR1 MNHEY and CDR2 SVGAGI. The DNA of the CDR3 is TGTGCCAGCAGTTATAGACCGGGGGAAGGCTCTGGGGCCAACGTCCTGACTTTC. It translates to CASSYRPGEGSGANVLTF.

The chain combines TRBV3-1 with TRBJ1-2; TRBD1 might be the D (5 bases). Germline V gene data show CDR1 as LGHDT and CDR2 as YNNKEL (reference sequence). Trimming left V 4 bases short and J 5 bases short, with 14 bases between. The CDR3 sequence is 14 residues long. The chain's CDR3 is CASSPRQSVYGYTF. The DNA of the CDR3 is TGTGCCAGCAGCCCCCGACAGTCGGTATATGGCTACACCTTC.

There are a few counts of this clonotype. This rearrangement joins TRBV6-1 to TRBJ1-3, with D possibly matching TRBD1 (5 bases). This CDR3 region has 13 residues. CDR1 and CDR2 (germline): MNHNS, SASEGT. Trimming cost V 5 bases and J 10 bases, with 15 bases left between them. CDR3 nucleotides: TGTGCCAGCAGTCCAGTCCAGGGTCCGACCATATATTTT. It translates to CASSPVQGPTIYF.

This clonotype has ten or more counts. The chain recombines TRBV10-2 with TRBJ2-1; perhaps TRBD2 as D (5 bases). The germline V gene encodes CDR1 WSHSY and CDR2 SAAADI. V dropped 4 bases and J dropped 9 bases, with 13 bases sitting between them. This CDR3 contains 13 residues. The CDR3 protein is CASSVRGSAEQFF. In DNA form, the CDR3 reads TGCGCCAGCAGTGTTCGAGGGAGTGCTGAGCAGTTCTTC.

The chain combines TRBV11-3 with TRBJ2-2; no clear D gene. Per germline, CDR1 SGHNT and CDR2 YENEEA. Trimming shortened V by 3 bases and J by 2 bases, and 25 bases separated the two germline ends. CDR3 length equals 20 residues. CDR3 in DNA: TGTGCCAGCAGCTTCCTCCTACGTGGCAGCCTTGGTCTTAACACCGGGGAGCTGTTTTTT. Protein product: CASSFLLRGSLGLNTGELFF. Variable domain in full (rest from reference TRBV11-3 and TRBJ2-2): EAGVVQSPRYKIIEKKQPVAFWCNPISGHNTLYWYLQNLGQGPELLIRYENEEAVDDSQLPKDRFSAERLKGVDSTLKIQPAELGDSAVYLCASSFLLRGSLGLNTGELFFGEGSRLTVL.

This clonotype occurred many times. The rearrangement uses TRBV7-2 and TRBJ2-5; no clear D. CDR3 length: 11 residues. The V and J ends lost 5 bases and 5 bases respectively, with 6 bases between them. The germline CDR1 and CDR2 sequences are SGHTA and FQGNSA. In DNA, the CDR3 is TGTGCCAGCAGCGCAACGGAGACCCAGTACTTC. This translates into CASSATETQYF.

This rearrangement joins TRBV7-2 to TRBJ2-3; 11 nucleotides line up with TRBD2. The DNA matches TRBJ2-7 better at its end, which makes the J call doubtful. Per the germline V gene, CDR1 is SGHTA and CDR2 is FQGNSA. The CDR3 runs 16 residues. The CDR3 here is CASSLGTSGSPETQYF. CDR3 bases: TGTGCCAGCAGCCTCGGGACTAGCGGTAGCCCAGAGACGCAGTACTTC.

The chain couples TRBV7-2 to TRBJ1-1; possibly TRBD1 for D (5 bases). Trimming pared 8 bases from V and 1 base from J, leaving 26 bases between. Germline CDR1 reads SGHTA; CDR2 reads FQGNSA. The CDR3 sequence is 18 residues long. The CDR3 region is CASLGGGAGRHSNTEAFF. As DNA, the CDR3 is TGTGCCAGCTTGGGGGGAGGTGCTGGACGGCATTCGAACACTGAAGCTTTCTTT.

The chain joins TRBV29-1 to TRBJ1-1; 7 nucleotides align to TRBD1. This CDR3 spans 14 amino acids. The V and J ends lost 7 bases and 0 bases, in that order; junction bases with no gene match: 8. Germline V gives CDR1 SQVTM, CDR2 ANQGSEA. The CDR3 bases are TGCAGCGGACGGGACAGAGGAATGAACACTGAAGCTTTCTTT. The encoded protein is CSGRDRGMNTEAFF.

This clonotype was detected only once. This rearrangement joins TRBV10-3 to TRBJ2-3; 7 positions match TRBD2. This CDR3 has 14 amino acids. Germline V gene lookup returns CDR1 ENHRY and CDR2 SYGVKD. The CDR3 loop is CAGGGVAGAETQYF. CDR3 DNA: TGTGCGGGCGGTGGGGTAGCGGGCGCAGAGACCCAGTATTTT.

This clonotype rates as large. This sequence joins TRBV6-1 and TRBJ2-6; D possibly corresponds to TRBD2 (6 bases). Germline V gene data show CDR1 as MNHNS and CDR2 as SASEGT. This CDR3 has 14 residues. V lost 4 bases and J 2 bases, leaving 6 bases between the germline ends. CDR3 DNA: TGTGCCAGCAGTGGCGGGGCTGGGGCCAACGTCCTGACTTTC. Translating gives CASSGGAGANVLTF.

The chain employs TRBV7-2 and TRBJ1-1, with 7 bases fitting TRBD1. In germline, CDR1 is SGHTA, CDR2 FQGNSA. Unmatched junction bases numbered 11, after V lost 4 bases and J lost 6 bases. This CDR3 spans 15 amino acids. This CDR3 reads CASSSQGGRWSEAFF. In nucleotides, the CDR3 is TGTGCCAGCAGCTCCCAGGGGGGACGGTGGTCTGAAGCTTTCTTT.

The chain employs TRBV4-1 and TRBJ2-3; 8 nucleotides line up with TRBD2. This CDR3 spans 18 amino acids. Trimming removed 4 bases from V and 2 bases from J; junction bases left unmatched: 14. Germline CDR1 is MGHRA and CDR2 is YSYEKL. The CDR3 DNA sequence: TGCGCCAGCAGCCTCGGACGCCTCTCGACTAGCGTCACAGATACGCAGTATTTT. Translating it yields CASSLGRLSTSVTDTQYF.

In this sample, this clonotype is large. The V call is TRBV6-1, the J call TRBJ2-3; 11 bases match TRBD1. CDR3 length equals 15 residues. V lost 6 bases to trimming and J lost 4 bases; unmatched junction nucleotides: 6. Germline V gene data show CDR1 as MNHNS and CDR2 as SASEGT. This chain's CDR3 is CASREGDRGSDTQYF. The CDR3 region has the DNA TGTGCCAGCAGAGAGGGGGACAGGGGGTCAGATACGCAGTATTTT.

The chain has TRBV27 and TRBJ1-1; D is undetermined. The germline CDR1 and CDR2 sequences are MNHEY and SMNVEV (reference sequence). With 3 bases removed from V and 1 base from J, the gap between germline ends came to 6 bases. This CDR3 has 13 residues. In nucleotides, the CDR3 is TGTGCCAGCAGTTTGGCGGGGAACACTGAAGCTTTCTTT. This gives the protein CASSLAGNTEAFF.

On this clonotype itself: Mismatch with germline at one junction end may stem from a read error. This chain's CDR3 is CASSPGPGLAGGGQDTQYF. In DNA, the CDR3 is TGCGCCAGCAGCCCGGGCCCGGGACTAGCGGGAGGAGGGCAAGATACCCAGTATTTT. This sequence joins TRBV4-1 and TRBJ2-3; 15 positions agree with TRBD2. CDR1 MGHRA and CDR2 YSYEKL come from the germline V gene. There are 19 residues in the CDR3.

The chain is built from TRBV6-1 and TRBJ2-7; D might be TRBD2 (6 bases). The CDR3 has 14 amino acids. Germline V gives CDR1 MNHNS, CDR2 SASEGT. The V end lost 6 bases, the J end lost 0 bases, and 12 bases lay between the germline ends. CDR3: CASRVDGGSYEQYF. DNA for the CDR3: TGTGCCAGCAGAGTGGACGGGGGCTCCTACGAGCAGTACTTC.

This clonotype was found once. J is TRBJ1-5 and V is TRBV3-1, with a tentative D call TRBD1 (5 bases). Germline V gene lookup returns CDR1 LGHDT and CDR2 YNNKEL (reference sequence). V was shortened by 2 bases and J by 4 bases, with 12 bases between the two germline ends. The CDR3 has 15 residues. CDR3 nucleotides: TGTGCCAGCAGCCAATCGACAGTAGGAAATCAGCCCCAGCATTTT. Its translation is CASSQSTVGNQPQHF.

This clonotype was seen a few times. This chain links TRBV4-2 with TRBJ2-1; D is possibly TRBD1 (6 bases). Germline V gene data show CDR1 as LGHNA and CDR2 as YNFKEQ. The CDR3 contains 16 residues. V dropped 2 bases and J dropped 3 bases, with 14 bases sitting between them. The CDR3 DNA is TGTGCCAGCAGCCAAACCCTCGTGGACAGCTACAATGAGCAGTTCTTC. Amino acid sequence: CASSQTLVDSYNEQFF.